The clone carrying this T cell receptor beta chain was picked up a small number of times. Its antigen is still unknown. The CDR3 totals 14 residues. The germline V gene encodes CDR1 LNHDA and CDR2 SQIVND (reference sequence). The J segment lost 0 bases and the V segment lost 8 bases, leaving 3 bases of the junction unmatched. Purities over 98% were achieved in all sorted populations. The source of the sample is a study of beta chain features in type 1 diabetes. General study results and limits: All four CD4+ subsets from Type 1 diabetes patients carried moderately but significantly shorter TCRB CDR3s.

The authors reverse transcribed all of the isolated RNA, so sequencing captured expressed TCRB transcripts. The average read count of naive, central memory and regulatory T cell samples was some 3.9 million. Sequenced by immunoSEQ multiplex PCR; TCRdb stores in-frame clones only, minus some. This sample carries 300,000 to 350,000 clones, approximately 12% of them seen once, and the ten largest clones take around 0.016%. The material sequenced was naive CD4+ T cells from blood. This chain uses TRBV19 with TRBJ2-3; 9 bases are a match to TRBD2. The source is a woman under 30 with type 1 diabetes. CDR3 loop: CASGLAPSTDTQYF. The CDR3 bases are TGTGCCAGTGGACTAGCGCCCAGCACAGATACGCAGTATTTT.